The T cell receptor (beta chain) under discussion was sequenced for a study of early T cells in non-severe SARS-CoV-2 infection. Findings and limits, study-wide: Lookups in VDJdb leaned toward anti-spike CD8 responses and missed private and CD4 specificities.

This clonotype occurred many times. Antigen: not known. The protocol attached unique molecular identifiers to individual cDNA molecules. Each CDR3 protein gets one entry after TCRdb re-called the 5' RACE reads with MiXCR. The table lists about 71,000 distinct CDR3 sequences, 9.5% to 15% of them singletons. Trimming at V came to 3 bases and at J to 2 bases, leaving 5 bases not matched to a gene. CDR3 length: 15 residues. Germline assignment: CDR1 SGHVS and CDR2 FQNEAQ. Sequencing used whole blood, obtained at baseline. This sequence originates from an adult who was a healthcare worker with PCR-confirmed SARS-CoV-2 infection or an uninfected control (not recorded which). The rearrangement uses TRBV7-8 and TRBJ2-3; 7 bases line up with TRBD2. The CDR3 reads CASSFRTRSTDTQYF. The CDR3 DNA sequence: TGTGCCAGCAGCTTCCGGACTAGATCCACAGATACGCAGTATTTT.